These 26 T cell receptor beta chains were sequenced from one sample in a study of response to subunit inactivated influenza vaccine. A single record per CDR3 protein comes from TCRdb applying MiXCR to the RT-PCR reads. Of about 500,000 distinct CDR3 sequences in the sample, approximately 15% were seen once. The sequences come from CD4+ T cells sorted from PBMCs, collected around 25 months after vaccination. These receptors were taken from a man aged 50 to 75 who received an inactivated influenza vaccine.

The rearrangement uses TRBV6-1 and TRBJ2-3; TRBD2 matches at 14 bases. With 4 bases clipped from V and 5 bases from J, the junction kept 5 bases outside the gene matches. The CDR3 is made up of 16 amino acids. The V gene's germline CDR1 is MNHNS and CDR2 SASEGT. The CDR3 loop reads CASSGGLAGVLDTQYF. The CDR3 coding sequence is TGTGCCAGCAGTGGGGGACTAGCGGGGGTTCTAGATACGCAGTATTTT.

V and J are TRBV5-4 and TRBJ2-1; 10 bases are shared with TRBD2. J was trimmed by 2 bases and V by 4 bases; bases with no gene match: 6. The CDR3 extends over 16 amino acids. Germline values: CDR1 SGHNT, CDR2 YYREEE (reference sequence). In DNA, the CDR3 is TGTGCCAGCAGCATAGAGCGGGGGGGAGCCTACAATGAGCAGTTCTTC. Its protein is CASSIERGGAYNEQFF.

In its sample, this clonotype was seen many times. The chain couples TRBV7-2 to TRBJ2-1; TRBD2 agrees at 9 bases. The CDR3 has 15 residues. The junction had 7 bases not matched to a gene; V was cut back by 2 bases and J by 8 bases. Germline lookup yields CDR1 SGHTA and CDR2 FQGNSA. This CDR3 reads CASSLLGLASDEQFF. For the CDR3, the DNA is TGTGCCAGCAGCTTATTGGGACTAGCAAGCGATGAGCAGTTCTTC.

In its sample, this clonotype was seen many times. This chain connects TRBV29-1 to TRBJ2-3; 8 nucleotides line up with TRBD1. Germline trimming cut 4 bases from V and 4 bases from J; bases unmatched to any gene: 7. This CDR3 region has 14 residues. Germline lookup yields CDR1 SQVTM and CDR2 ANQGSEA. The CDR3, as DNA: TGCAGCGTTGGGACAGGGAGTTTCGCAGATACGCAGTATTTT. Translating it yields CSVGTGSFADTQYF.

The J gene is TRBJ1-1, the V gene TRBV5-1; 7 nucleotides align to TRBD1. Germline V gene lookup returns CDR1 SGHRS and CDR2 YFSETQ. This CDR3 comprises 15 residues. After removal of 5 bases from V and 3 bases from J, the junction contained 10 bases not matched to a gene. The CDR3 DNA sequence: TGCGCCAGCAGGAGGTCCGGGACAGCATACACTGAAGCTTTCTTT. Its protein product is CASRRSGTAYTEAFF.

The sample holds a few counts of this clonotype. The CDR3 DNA reads TGCAGTGCTAGAGAACGGCGGATCCGTGAAAACACTGAAGCTTTCTTT. It encodes CSARERRIRENTEAFF. The genes are TRBV20-1 and TRBJ1-1, with D unresolved. The CDR3 covers 16 residues. The V end was cut by 0 bases, the J end by 2 bases, with 16 bases between. Looked up from germline, CDR1 is DFQATT and CDR2 is SNEGSKA (reference sequence).

This clonotype was counted a few times. The V call is TRBV12-3 or TRBV12-4, the J call TRBJ1-2; D uncertain. V was shortened by 7 bases and J by 2 bases, with 11 bases between the two germline ends. The CDR3 consists of 13 residues. This CDR3 reads CASTLLGNYGYTF. In nucleotides, the CDR3 is TGTGCCAGCACCCTTTTGGGAAACTATGGCTACACCTTC.

The chain joins TRBV5-1 to TRBJ1-1, with a weak D call TRBD1 (6 bases). V lost 3 bases and J lost 1, with 10 bases in between. Germline CDR1 SGHRS, CDR2 YFSETQ. There are 14 residues in the CDR3. CDR3 nucleotides: TGCGCCAGCAGCTCAGGACAGACGAACACTGAAGCTTTCTTT. It is translated as CASSSGQTNTEAFF.

This clonotype was found a few times. The genes are TRBV12-3 or TRBV12-4 and TRBJ2-3; D remains unclear. This CDR3 is 14 amino acids long. The V and J ends lost 3 bases and 1 base respectively, with 8 bases between them. CDR3 protein: CASSLGYRTDTQYF. DNA for the CDR3: TGTGCCAGCAGTTTGGGGTACCGCACAGATACGCAGTATTTT.

In this sample, this clonotype turned up a few times. CDR3 nucleotide sequence: TGTGCCAGCAGCCCGGGACAGGGCTGGACCTACGAGCAGTACTTC. Protein sequence: CASSPGQGWTYEQYF. The V and J genes are TRBV12-3 or TRBV12-4 and TRBJ2-7; 9 nucleotides line up with TRBD1. The CDR3 runs to 15 residues. J lost 2 bases, V lost 6 bases, and 8 bases had no gene match.

The chain uses TRBV18 and TRBJ2-7, with D uncertain. V shed 3 bases and J shed 5 bases, with 11 bases lying between them. CDR1 is KGHSH, CDR2 LQKENI, per germline. The CDR3 spans 13 residues. The CDR3 reads CASSPNSLHEQYF. CDR3 nucleotide sequence: TGTGCCAGCTCACCGAACTCCTTACACGAGCAGTACTTC.

The chain combines TRBV5-1 with TRBJ2-5, with 10 bases lining up with TRBD2. J lost 5 bases, V lost 4 bases, and 5 bases had no gene match. This CDR3 region has 14 residues. Germline CDR1 reads SGHRS; CDR2 reads YFSETQ. This chain's CDR3 is CASSPRLAGETQYF. CDR3 DNA: TGCGCCAGCAGCCCTAGACTAGCGGGCGAGACCCAGTACTTC.

This clonotype was found many times. This rearrangement joins TRBV29-1 to TRBJ1-5; tentatively, D is TRBD1 (5 bases). The CDR3 has 12 amino acids. Germline CDR1 and CDR2: SQVTM and ANQGSEA. V was shortened by 6 bases and J by 3 bases, with 9 bases between the two germline ends. CDR3: CSVGQFNQPQHF. The CDR3 DNA reads TGCAGCGTAGGACAATTCAATCAGCCCCAGCATTTT.

This clonotype has more than one count but fewer than ten. The V call is TRBV4-1, the J call TRBJ2-5; a weak D match, TRBD2 (5 bases). V lost 1 base, J lost 4 bases, and 13 bases lay in between. Germline CDR1 and CDR2: MGHRA and YSYEKL. CDR3 length equals 15 residues. The DNA for the CDR3 is TGCGCCAGCAGCCAAGTATTCGGGAACGGAGAGACCCAGTACTTC. This translates into CASSQVFGNGETQYF.

This chain connects TRBV7-8 to TRBJ2-7, with D maybe TRBD2 (7 bases). Germline V gene sequence: CDR1 SGHVS, CDR2 FQNEAQ. The CDR3 contains 16 residues. Between the trimmed V and J ends, which lost 5 bases and 6 bases, there was a span of 23 bases. This CDR3 is CASSPLWGLGGGEQYF. The CDR3 nucleotides read TGTGCCAGCAGCCCGCTCTGGGGGCTCGGCGGGGGCGAGCAGTACTTC.

This chain links TRBV7-6 with TRBJ2-5; 10 bases map to TRBD1. Germline V lookup: CDR1 SGHVS, CDR2 FNYEAQ. The length of the CDR3 is 16 residues. Germline trimming cut 5 bases from V and 4 bases from J; bases unmatched to any gene: 10. The CDR3 nucleotides are TGTGCCAGCAGCCGATTAGCGGGACAGGGGTCAGAGACCCAGTACTTC. It encodes CASSRLAGQGSETQYF.

CDR3 bases: TGTGCCACCGCAGCGGCATCAGGGACGAGCTATGGCTACACCTTC. It yields the protein CATAAASGTSYGYTF. The gene calls are TRBV24-1 and TRBJ1-2; possible D gene TRBD1, 5 bases. This CDR3 is 15 amino acids long. The ends were cut back, 9 bases at V and 4 bases at J, with 20 bases in the middle. Germline-derived CDR1 and CDR2 are KGHDR and SFDVKD.

The rearrangement uses TRBV28 and TRBJ2-3; weak D call: TRBD1 (6 bases). The CDR3 totals 16 residues. CDR1 MDHEN and CDR2 SYDVKM come from the germline V gene. V lost 8 bases to trimming and J lost 4 bases, with 22 bases between them. This CDR3 is CASGRKGWAGADTQYF. The CDR3 DNA follows: TGTGCCAGCGGTCGAAAAGGTTGGGCAGGGGCAGATACGCAGTATTTT. The complete variable domain, with remaining parts taken from reference TRBV28 and TRBJ2-3, reads DVKVTQSSRYLVKRTGEKVFLECVQDMDHENMFWYRQDPGLGLRLIYFSYDVKMKEKGDIPEGYSVSREKKERFSLILESASTNQTSMYLCASGRKGWAGADTQYFGPGTRLTVL.

This clonotype was counted between two and nine times. This chain connects TRBV5-6 to TRBJ2-2, with D unclear. This CDR3 has 19 amino acids. The V gene's germline CDR1 is SGHDT and CDR2 YYEEEE. Trimming shortened V by 0 bases and J by 1 base, and 19 bases separated the two germline ends. The CDR3 sequence: CASSLGQETWQLNTGELFF. The CDR3 DNA follows: TGTGCCAGCAGCTTGGGCCAGGAGACCTGGCAGTTGAACACCGGGGAGCTGTTTTTT.

V gene TRBV20-1 combines with J gene TRBJ2-5, with 9 bases aligning to TRBD2. The CDR3 spans 13 residues. In germline, CDR1 is DFQATT, CDR2 SNEGSKA (reference sequence). Germline trimming cut 6 bases from V and 5 bases from J; bases unmatched to any gene: 7. CDR3 nucleotides: TGCAGTGCGGGCGGGGGGGCCGGTGAGACCCAGTACTTC. Its protein is CSAGGGAGETQYF.

This clonotype was seen at least ten times. V usage is TRBV27 and J usage is TRBJ2-6; 8 positions agree with TRBD1. J was trimmed by 4 bases and V by 5 bases; bases with no gene match: 1. The CDR3 loop spans 14 amino acids. CDR1 and CDR2 from the germline V gene are MNHEY and SMNVEV (reference sequence). CDR3 nucleotides: TGTGCCAGCAGTGACAGGGGAGGGGCCAACGTCCTGACTTTC. The encoded protein is CASSDRGGANVLTF.

The count of this clonotype is one. V gene TRBV20-1 combines with J gene TRBJ2-5; no reliable D call. CDR1 and CDR2 from the germline V gene are DFQATT and SNEGSKA (reference sequence). V dropped 1 base and J dropped 7 bases, with 13 bases sitting between them. The CDR3 has 13 residues. The CDR3 DNA reads TGCAGTGCTAGAGGCCCAGTTTTTGGGACCCAGTACTTC. It codes for CSARGPVFGTQYF.

This clonotype was seen only a few times. The chain links TRBV5-1 to TRBJ2-1; 8 nucleotides match TRBD2. Germline V CDR1 and CDR2: SGHRS, YFSETQ. The CDR3 is 15 residues long. V lost 2 bases to trimming and J lost 6 bases; unmatched junction nucleotides: 7. Written as DNA, the CDR3 is TGCGCCAGCAGCTTAGGATCGGGAGGGGGCAATGAGCAGTTCTTC. As protein: CASSLGSGGGNEQFF.

The chain has TRBV28 and TRBJ1-1, with 8 positions matching TRBD1. This CDR3 contains 15 residues. V lost 5 bases to trimming and J lost 2 bases; unmatched junction nucleotides: 7. Germline V gives CDR1 MDHEN, CDR2 SYDVKM. The CDR3 sequence: CASSPVTGANTEAFF. The CDR3 nucleotides are TGTGCCAGCAGTCCGGTGACAGGGGCCAACACTGAAGCTTTCTTT.

This clonotype came up a few times. The J gene is TRBJ1-5, the V gene TRBV10-3; no firm D call. V shed 4 bases and J shed 3 bases, with 13 bases lying between them. CDR1 and CDR2 from the germline V gene are ENHRY and SYGVKD. This CDR3 has 15 amino acids. The DNA for the CDR3 is TGTGCCATCAGTGTACAGTTGCAGATCAATCAGCCCCAGCATTTT. Its translation: CAISVQLQINQPQHF.

The chain recombines TRBV5-1 with TRBJ2-2; TRBD2 matches 8 bases. The germline V gene has CDR1 SGHRS and CDR2 YFSETQ. The CDR3 contains 15 residues. The junction had 6 bases not matched to a gene; V was cut back by 7 bases and J by 1 base. CDR3 in DNA: TGCGCCAGCGGCACTAGCGGCCTGAACACCGGGGAGCTGTTTTTT. This codes for CASGTSGLNTGELFF.